A selection of T cell receptor beta chains follows, all from one sample in a study of shared clonotypes between healthy human individuals. Sequencing used immunoSEQ multiplex PCR; TCRdb keeps in-frame clones, though not all of them. The sample records around 1.6 million clones, nearly 99% being singletons. Sequencing input: naive CD4+ T cells sorted from blood. The origin of the receptors is a man aged 25-45 years in good health. CDR3s include the opening cysteine and the closing phenylalanine or tryptophan. A D gene is named only where the DNA matches it firmly.

d_call	j_call	v_call	cdr3_nt	cdr3_aa
-	TRBJ2-5	TRBV7-2	TGTGCCAGCAGCTTATTAACCTGGGGCCTAGGAGGGCAAGAGACCCAGTACTTC	CASSLLTWGLGGQETQYF
-	TRBJ1-1	TRBV28	TGTGCCAGCAGTTTGACCGGGGCGGCTGAAGCTTTCTTT	CASSLTGAAEAFF
-	TRBJ2-7	TRBV11-2	TGTGCCAGCAGCCCGACGAACCTCCGGGACCTCACCCTCTACGAGCAGTACTTC	CASSPTNLRDLTLYEQYF
-	TRBJ2-1	TRBV10-2	TGCGCCAGCGGCAAGATAGTTAACTCCTACAATGAGCAGTTCTTC	CASGKIVNSYNEQFF
-	TRBJ1-3	TRBV28	TGTGCCAGCAGCTGGGACTCTGGAAACACCATATATTTT	CASSWDSGNTIYF
-	TRBJ1-5	TRBV19	TGTGCCAGTAGTATTACGACATACCAGCCCCAGCATTTT	CASSITTYQPQHF
TRBD1	TRBJ2-7	TRBV2	TGTGCCAGCAATGGACAGGGGGTCGACGAGCAGTACTTC	CASNGQGVDEQYF
-	TRBJ2-7	TRBV25-1	TGTGCCAGCAGTGAACCAGGGGTCCTGTACGAGCAGTACTTC	CASSEPGVLYEQYF
-	TRBJ2-2	TRBV18	TGTGCCAGCTCCCATTGGATCCAGCGACCTCACACCGGGGAGCTGTTTTTT	CASSHWIQRPHTGELFF
-	TRBJ2-5	TRBV6-5	TGTGCCAGCAGTTACTCGTTGAGTCAAGAGACCCAGTACTTC	CASSYSLSQETQYF
-	TRBJ2-7	TRBV7-8	TGTGCCAGCAGCGATGGGACGTCCTACGAGCAGTACTTC	CASSDGTSYEQYF
TRBD2	TRBJ2-2	TRBV7-6	TGTGCCAGCAGCTCGATACTAGCGGGAGGGCTTAACGGGGAGCTGTTTTTT	CASSSILAGGLNGELFF
-	TRBJ2-7	TRBV5-1	TGCGCCAGTCGACGGGACGGCAAGTCCTACGAGCAGTACTTC	CASRRDGKSYEQYF
TRBD1	TRBJ1-1	TRBV7-6	TGTGCCAGCAGCTTAGGCCCTCAGGGGGCAGGCACTGAAGCTTTCTTT	CASSLGPQGAGTEAFF
-	TRBJ2-7	TRBV28	TGTGCCAGCAGCCCACTAGCATCCGAGCAGTACTTC	CASSPLASEQYF
-	TRBJ2-1	TRBV29-1	TGCAGCGTTGAATTCTTCGGCGGGCTAGATTACAATGAGCAGTTCTTC	CSVEFFGGLDYNEQFF
-	TRBJ1-1	TRBV28	TGTGCCAGCAGTACCAACCCCGGAGAGGTTGAAGCTTTCTTT	CASSTNPGEVEAFF
TRBD1	TRBJ2-5	TRBV18	TGTGCCAGCTCTGACCAGGGGACAGGGGCCGAGACCCAGTACTTC	CASSDQGTGAETQYF
-	TRBJ2-1	TRBV5-1	TGCGCCAGCAGCCTAGAGCCCCGCCGTAACAGCAATGAGCAGTTCTTC	CASSLEPRRNSNEQFF
-	TRBJ2-7	TRBV7-8	TGTGCCAGCAGCTTTGACGGAACTTACGAGCAGTACTTC	CASSFDGTYEQYF